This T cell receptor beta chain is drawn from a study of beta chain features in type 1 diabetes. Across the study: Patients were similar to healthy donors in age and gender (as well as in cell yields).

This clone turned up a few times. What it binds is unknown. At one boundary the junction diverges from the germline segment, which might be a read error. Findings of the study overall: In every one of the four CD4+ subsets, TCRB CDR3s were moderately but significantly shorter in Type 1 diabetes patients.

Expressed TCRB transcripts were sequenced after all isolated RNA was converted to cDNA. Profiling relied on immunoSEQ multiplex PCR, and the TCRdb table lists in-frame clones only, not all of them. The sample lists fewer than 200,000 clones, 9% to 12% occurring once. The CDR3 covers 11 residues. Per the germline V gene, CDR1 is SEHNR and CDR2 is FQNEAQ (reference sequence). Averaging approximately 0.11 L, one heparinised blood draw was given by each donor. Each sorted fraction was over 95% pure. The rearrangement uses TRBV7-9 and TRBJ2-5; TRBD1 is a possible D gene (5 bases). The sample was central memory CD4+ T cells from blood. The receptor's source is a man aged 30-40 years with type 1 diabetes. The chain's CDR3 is CASSSFRGRDF. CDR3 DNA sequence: TGTGCCAGCAGTTCCTTTAGGGGTCGGGACTTC.